This T cell receptor beta chain was identified during a study of vaccination effects on CD4 cells after COVID-19 (dated 2022 in TCRdb). For context, the study as a whole: Participants received two doses of either the BNT162b2 or the mRNA-1273 mRNA SARS-CoV-2 vaccine. The study compared SARS-CoV-2 spike-specific CD4+ TCR repertoires before and after mRNA vaccination in COVID-19 convalescent patients and infection-naive vaccine recipients. The Oncomine TCR Beta short-read assay on an Illumina iSeq 100 was used to sequence cultures from other donors in the study. A total of approximately 9 COVID-19 convalescent patients and several SARS-CoV-2-naive healthy vaccine recipients were included in the full study. In a couple of convalescent patients, pre-vaccine samples were collected 16 days and one week ahead of the first dose, 142 and 148 days after COVID-19 diagnosis.

The ViraFEST assay stimulated PBMC with viral peptide pools and then used TCR sequencing to identify antigen-specific CD4+ T cell clonotypes by expansion. After around 11 days of culture, CD4+ T cells were isolated with the EasySep CD4+ T cell isolation kit. PCR-confirmed SARS-CoV-2 infection had occurred in convalescent patients between March and December 2020, before the Alpha, Beta and Delta variants emerged in the United States. Each well held 1.5 million to 2.5 million PBMC cultured in IMDM containing approximately 5.3% human AB serum, roughly 9.6 IU/ml IL-2 and gentamicin, along with 8 to 10 ug/ml peptides. An HIV-1 Nef peptide pool was used as the negative control culture condition. On days 3 and 7, half of the culture medium was replaced with fresh IL-2-containing medium. Each peptide stimulation condition was cultured in triplicate wells unless otherwise noted. Using Ficoll-Paque Plus gradient centrifugation, PBMC were separated from whole blood and then either used fresh or cryopreserved at -140C. The QIAamp micro DNA kit was used to extract genomic DNA from the cultured CD4+ T cells.

With regard to this clone: The clone's antigen remains unknown. No per-base quality is available; no much larger clone lies one base away.

Taken from the germline V gene, the CDR1 and CDR2 loops are KGHSH and LQKENI. The CDR3 covers 15 residues, taking in both the cysteine and the phenylalanine. Only the CDR3 part of the read is kept: 45 bases, read in frame from the first base. V and J are truncated by 0 bases and 3 bases respectively, leaving an intervening sequence of 11 bases. The investigation overall reported the following: In convalescent patients, the post-vaccine spike-reactive repertoire was composed mainly of new vaccine-induced clones that were largely distinct from infection-induced clones. The study was limited by a small number of convalescent patients and lacked early post-infection timepoints. Marked clonal contraction was observed in both infection-induced and vaccine-induced clones at late post-vaccination timepoints, consistent with waning T cell responses.

Preparation of the library involved the immunoSEQ multiplex PCR assay. DNA from the cultured and isolated CD4+ T cells underwent TCR beta CDR3 sequencing. Under the source paper's analysis protocol: Non-productive TCR sequences were discarded, and reads were trimmed to the CDR3 region, with only CDR3s of 7 or more amino acids retained. The MANAFEST web app was used to identify antigen-specific clonotypes by comparing expansion in peptide wells with expansion in reference cultures. Positive clones required FDR<0.05 expansion versus reference and all other wells, odds ratio above 5, and frequency above 0.1% in two replicate wells. Clonotypes significantly expanded in SARS-CoV-2 spike wells and in at least one common cold coronavirus spike condition were defined as cross-reactive. Levenshtein distance calculated with the stringdist R package was used to assess CDR3 similarity, and unrooted trees were constructed with ape in R 3.6.1. The table comes from immuneACCESS by way of TCRdb, which keeps in-frame sequences with V and J called. Part of the clones is missing from these tables; in studies checked, under half for an unresolved V gene and the rest for unknown reasons. D and trimming were read from the DNA, whereas the V and J calls and clone size are those reported in that table. Present in this sample are 55,000 to 90,000 clones, 73% of which were seen just once. The top ten clones comprise under 6% of the sample.

The chain employs TRBV18 and TRBJ1-1, with the identity of the D gene unclear. The receptor was isolated from a human donor who had a prior SARS-CoV-2 infection. The starting material was CD4+ T cells from PBMCs cultured with HIV peptides, obtained before COVID-19 vaccination. The sample's cell subset or site, from its label and the paper: HIV-1 Nef peptide pool negative control/reference culture. The CDR3: CASSPPSRSDTEAFF. The DNA is TGTGCCAGCTCACCACCGTCAAGATCCGACACTGAAGCTTTCTTT. With the portions outside the CDR3 filled from the reference TRBV18 and TRBJ1-1 genes, the complete variable region becomes NAGVMQNPRHLVRRRGQEARLRCSPMKGHSHVYWYRQLPEEGLKFMVYLQKENIIDESGMPKERFSAEFPKEGPSILRIQQVVRGDSAAYFCASSPPSRSDTEAFFGQGTRLTVV.